The 21 T cell receptor beta chains reported below all come from one sample, sequenced in a study of blood T cells in healthy people across ages. The authors ran a second PCR of about 6 to 12 cycles using a sample-barcoded 5' primer and a J-beta primer mix. One entry per CDR3 protein results from TCRdb running MiXCR on the 5' RACE reads. The sample contains 540,000 or so distinct CDR3 sequences, around half of which appear only once. Sequenced input: blood. Source of these receptors: an elderly man in good health.

CDR3 in amino acids: CASSRSGGTQETQYF. The CDR3 DNA follows: TGTGCCAGCAGCAGATCAGGGGGTACCCAAGAGACCCAGTACTTC. The chain employs TRBV7-2 and TRBJ2-5; 7 bases map to TRBD1. V gave up 5 bases and J gave up 1 base; unmatched junction bases: 7. In germline, CDR1 is SGHTA, CDR2 FQGNSA. The CDR3 is made up of 15 amino acids.

CDR3: CASSLTYATNEKLFF. CDR3 sequence (DNA): TGTGCCAGCAGTCTCACCTATGCAACTAATGAAAAACTGTTTTTT. This chain links TRBV27 with TRBJ1-4, with D hard to call. V gave up 5 bases and J gave up 0 bases, with 10 bases separating them. Germline CDR1 MNHEY, CDR2 SMNVEV (reference sequence). This CDR3 has 15 amino acids.

V usage is TRBV20-1 and J usage is TRBJ1-2; D is unclear. CDR3 length equals 12 residues. V dropped 0 bases and J dropped 7 bases, with 9 bases sitting between them. Germline assignment: CDR1 DFQATT and CDR2 SNEGSKA (reference sequence). The chain's CDR3 is CSARDLKGGYTF. Written as DNA, the CDR3 is TGCAGTGCTAGAGATCTTAAGGGTGGCTACACCTTC.

This clonotype was seen just once. At one of its ends the junction is not consistent with the germline gene, which may arise from a read error. This chain joins TRBV5-1 and TRBJ2-1; TRBD1 matches at 10 bases. CDR3 length: 16 amino acids. The germline V gene has CDR1 SGHRS and CDR2 YFSETQ. CDR3 sequence: CASSSQGPTGGDEQFF. CDR3 nucleotide sequence: TGCGCCAGTAGCTCCCAGGGTCCGACAGGGGGCGATGAGCAGTTCTTC.

The chain recombines TRBV3-1 with TRBJ2-5, with D hard to call. Deletions cut 8 bases from V and 1 base from J, with 8 bases between. The CDR3 loop spans 12 amino acids. CDR1 LGHDT and CDR2 YNNKEL come from the germline V gene (reference sequence). CDR3 sequence: CASEWSQETQYF. CDR3 in DNA: TGTGCCAGCGAGTGGAGCCAAGAGACCCAGTACTTC.

The chain uses TRBV20-1 and TRBJ2-7, with 7 bases matching TRBD2. Trimming at V came to 0 bases and at J to 4 bases, leaving 9 bases not matched to a gene. The CDR3 consists of 15 residues. From germline, CDR1 is DFQATT and CDR2 SNEGSKA (reference sequence). The CDR3 DNA follows: TGCAGTGCTAGAGATTTTAGCGGGCCGGAATACGAGCAGTACTTC. This sequence encodes CSARDFSGPEYEQYF.

V and J are TRBV7-8 and TRBJ2-1; the match to TRBD2 covers 10 bases. The CDR3 consists of 16 residues. The trim removed 5 bases at V and 4 bases at J, leaving 8 bases unmatched. Germline V gene sequence: CDR1 SGHVS, CDR2 FQNEAQ. In DNA form, the CDR3 reads TGTGCCAGCAGCCATCAAGCGGGAGGGGGATACAATGAGCAGTTCTTC. This translates into CASSHQAGGGYNEQFF.

The gene calls are TRBV28 and TRBJ2-1; tentative D call: TRBD2 (5 bases). The CDR3 covers 13 residues. Trimming took off 3 bases at V and 9 bases at J, with 12 bases between the two ends. Germline values: CDR1 MDHEN, CDR2 SYDVKM. CDR3: CASSFTIEGEQFF. The CDR3 bases are TGTGCCAGCAGTTTCACAATTGAGGGTGAGCAGTTCTTC.

J is TRBJ1-2 and V is TRBV9, with D perhaps matching TRBD1 (6 bases). CDR3 length: 14 amino acids. The V gene's germline CDR1 is SGDLS and CDR2 YYNGEE. Trimming took off 1 base at V and 4 bases at J, with 11 bases between the two ends. The CDR3 reads CASSVRGPGYGYTF. The DNA of the CDR3 is TGTGCCAGCAGCGTACGGGGGCCGGGCTATGGCTACACCTTC.

The chain joins TRBV3-1 to TRBJ2-3; D assignment may be TRBD1 or TRBD2 (7 bases each). The CDR3 extends over 15 amino acids. The V gene's germline CDR1 is LGHDT and CDR2 YNNKEL (reference sequence). The ends were cut back, 7 bases at V and 2 bases at J, with 16 bases in the middle. CDR3 nucleotide sequence: TGTGCCAGCACCACAGGGGAGGGTTCCACAGATACGCAGTATTTT. Translation: CASTTGEGSTDTQYF.

This clonotype was observed once. The V and J genes are TRBV29-1 and TRBJ2-3; TRBD2 is a possible D gene (5 bases). From germline, CDR1 is SQVTM and CDR2 ANQGSEA. The V and J ends lost 7 bases and 1 base respectively, with 15 bases between them. CDR3 size: 14 residues. The CDR3 protein is CSAEDGGGTDTQYF. In DNA, the CDR3 is TGCAGCGCTGAGGACGGAGGAGGCACAGATACGCAGTATTTT.

This chain joins TRBV12-3 or TRBV12-4 and TRBJ2-3; either TRBD1 or TRBD2 may supply D (6 bases each). This CDR3 spans 16 amino acids. V lost 0 bases and J 1 base, leaving 11 bases between the germline ends. The DNA for the CDR3 is TGTGCCAGCAGTTTAGCGGGGGGCCTTGGCACAGATACGCAGTATTTT. Protein sequence: CASSLAGGLGTDTQYF.

The table lists this clonotype with a few counts. The chain links TRBV5-1 to TRBJ2-6; TRBD1 or TRBD2 may be the D gene (5 bases each). The germline gives CDR1 SGHRS, CDR2 YFSETQ. The V end was cut by 2 bases, the J end by 0 bases, with 15 bases between. The CDR3 length is 18 residues. CDR3 in amino acids: CASSFTGTGSSGANVLTF. The DNA for the CDR3 is TGCGCCAGCAGCTTTACCGGGACGGGCAGCTCTGGGGCCAACGTCCTGACTTTC.

This clonotype showed up just a few times. V gene TRBV7-2 combines with J gene TRBJ1-2, with D possibly being TRBD1 (5 bases). CDR3 length equals 13 residues. V lost 5 bases to trimming and J lost 7 bases, with 14 bases between them. The germline CDR1 and CDR2 sequences are SGHTA and FQGNSA. The CDR3 sequence: CASSPPAGFGYTF. For the CDR3, the DNA is TGTGCCAGCAGCCCCCCGGCAGGGTTTGGCTACACCTTC.

The chain recombines TRBV20-1 with TRBJ2-7; TRBD2 agrees at 10 bases. The CDR3 contains 16 residues. Unmatched junction bases numbered 13, after V lost 3 bases and J lost 5 bases. Per the germline V gene, CDR1 is DFQATT and CDR2 is SNEGSKA (reference sequence). The CDR3 nucleotides are TGCAGTGCTAGCCCACTAGCGGGATTTGCCCCCAACGAGCAGTACTTC. Translating it yields CSASPLAGFAPNEQYF.

The chain is built from TRBV10-3 and TRBJ2-1; tentatively, D is TRBD2 (6 bases). This CDR3 comprises 17 residues. The germline V gene encodes CDR1 ENHRY and CDR2 SYGVKD. V was pared by 4 bases and J by 0 bases, with 16 bases between. The CDR3 DNA is TGTGCCATCAGTGTCATTGGCGGGGAAAGCTCCTACAATGAGCAGTTCTTC. It translates to CAISVIGGESSYNEQFF.

The chain uses TRBV7-2 and TRBJ1-1; D is unclear. V was pared by 0 bases and J by 0 bases, with 8 bases between. The CDR3 length is 15 residues. From germline, CDR1 is SGHTA and CDR2 FQGNSA. The CDR3 coding sequence is TGTGCCAGCAGCTTAGCGTTGTCTATGAACACTGAAGCTTTCTTT. It is translated as CASSLALSMNTEAFF.

V is TRBV15 and J is TRBJ2-7; weak D call: TRBD2 (6 bases). Trimming cost V 3 bases and J 5 bases, with 14 bases left between them. This CDR3 contains 14 residues. The germline CDR1 and CDR2 sequences are LNHNV and YYDKDF (reference sequence). CDR3 sequence reads: CATSRVGLQDEQYF. CDR3 DNA sequence: TGTGCCACCAGCAGGGTGGGACTTCAGGACGAGCAGTACTTC.

This chain joins TRBV29-1 and TRBJ2-7, with 9 bases fitting TRBD1. Germline CDR1 reads SQVTM; CDR2 reads ANQGSEA. Trimming at V came to 6 bases and at J to 3 bases, leaving 9 bases not matched to a gene. This CDR3 region has 14 residues. The CDR3 region is CSVGTGGAFYEQYF. CDR3 in DNA: TGCAGCGTGGGAACAGGGGGCGCTTTCTACGAGCAGTACTTC.

This clonotype was observed at least ten times. The genes are TRBV6-5 and TRBJ2-3, with 9 nucleotides matching TRBD2. V gave up 4 bases and J gave up 0 bases; unmatched junction bases: 11. CDR1 is MNHEY and CDR2 is SVGAGI in the germline V gene. The CDR3 consists of 18 residues. CDR3 bases: TGTGCCAGCAGTTTAAATAGCGGGAGCAAACGGAGCACAGATACGCAGTATTTT. It codes for CASSLNSGSKRSTDTQYF.

This clonotype was counted only a few times. The chain links TRBV7-9 to TRBJ2-7; no clear D gene. Germline CDR1 and CDR2: SEHNR and FQNEAQ (reference sequence). The CDR3 has 14 amino acids. The V end was cut by 3 bases, the J end by 1 base, with 10 bases between. CDR3 loop: CASSFRAESYEQYF. The CDR3 DNA sequence: TGTGCCAGCAGCTTCCGAGCCGAATCCTACGAGCAGTACTTC.